The 10 T cell receptor beta chains listed next were all sequenced from one sample in a study of Ad26.COV2.S vaccination and SARS-CoV-2 variants. Using immunoSEQ multiplex PCR, the repertoire was profiled, and TCRdb retains in-frame clones only, with some absent. Of some 340,000 clones listed, around four fifths are singletons. Treatment meaning: some 20 received Ad26.COV2.S at low or high dose, single or two shots; several received placebo; per-sample allocation not given. Sampling took place 63 days after the first vaccine or placebo injection. The material was peripheral blood, obtained in a trial of Ad26.COV2.S vaccine versus placebo. These receptors came from a person aged 18 to 65 who received the Ad26.COV2.S COVID-19 vaccine or a placebo.

This sequence joins TRBV7-2 and TRBJ1-2; D is possibly TRBD1 (5 bases). CDR1 is SGHTA, CDR2 FQGNSA, per germline. The CDR3 runs to 16 residues. V lost 5 bases, J lost 0 bases, and 16 bases lay in between. The CDR3: CASSHSGGAANYGYTF. In DNA form, the CDR3 reads TGTGCCAGCAGCCATTCTGGCGGGGCGGCTAACTATGGCTACACCTTC.

The chain couples TRBV5-1 to TRBJ2-3; TRBD1 or TRBD2 may be the D gene (5 bases each). V was pared by 5 bases and J by 2 bases, with 18 bases between. This CDR3 region has 16 residues. Germline-derived CDR1 and CDR2 are SGHRS and YFSETQ. As DNA, the CDR3 is TGCGCCAGCAGATCTACCGGGACCTATTACACAGATACGCAGTATTTT. It encodes CASRSTGTYYTDTQYF.

This chain uses TRBV11-2 with TRBJ1-2; TRBD1 might be the D (5 bases). The CDR3 is made up of 13 amino acids. CDR1 SGHAT and CDR2 FQNNGV come from the germline V gene. V dropped 5 bases and J dropped 8 bases, with 15 bases sitting between them. The CDR3 reads CASSPRTFLGYTF. DNA of the CDR3: TGTGCCAGCAGCCCAAGGACATTCTTAGGCTACACCTTC. The entire variable domain, with the rest obtained from reference TRBV11-2 and TRBJ1-2, is as follows: EAGVAQSPRYKIIEKRQSVAFWCNPISGHATLYWYQQILGQGPKLLIQFQNNGVVDDSQLPKDRFSAERLKGVDSTLKIQPAKLEDSAVYLCASSPRTFLGYTFGSGTRLTVV.

This chain joins TRBV30 and TRBJ2-3; 7 nucleotides line up with TRBD2. The J segment lost 4 bases and the V segment lost 7 bases, leaving 2 bases of the junction unmatched. This CDR3 has 11 residues. Germline values: CDR1 GTSNPN, CDR2 SVGIG (reference sequence). The CDR3 region has the DNA TGTGCCTTGACTAGCCCAGATACGCAGTATTTT. Protein sequence: CALTSPDTQYF.

The gene calls are TRBV7-9 and TRBJ1-1; D call uncertain. V was clipped by 0 bases and J by 4 bases, with 6 bases between them. The length of the CDR3 is 13 residues. Germline CDR1 is SEHNR and CDR2 is FQNEAQ (reference sequence). CDR3 sequence (DNA): TGTGCCAGCAGCTTAGCAGGGCCCACTGAAGCTTTCTTT. Translated: CASSLAGPTEAFF.

This clone was counted many times. The chain links TRBV14 to TRBJ2-5, with 11 bases matching TRBD2. J was trimmed by 3 bases and V by 4 bases; bases with no gene match: 16. CDR1 SGHDN and CDR2 FVKESK come from the germline V gene. The CDR3 totals 19 residues. The CDR3 nucleotides read TGTGCCAGCAGCCCTTGGGGCGGGACTAGCGGCCGATTGGAAGAGACCCAGTACTTC. It encodes CASSPWGGTSGRLEETQYF.

V usage is TRBV7-3 and J usage is TRBJ2-6; no clear D gene. The germline V and J ends were trimmed by 6 bases and 2 bases, with 11 bases remaining between them. This CDR3 comprises 15 residues. Germline V gene lookup returns CDR1 SGHTA and CDR2 FQGTGA. CDR3 loop: CASSSISTGANVLTF. For the CDR3, the DNA is TGTGCCAGCAGTTCAATTAGTACTGGGGCCAACGTCCTGACTTTC.

The chain recombines TRBV11-3 with TRBJ2-7; D may be TRBD1 (6 bases). The ends were cut back, 2 bases at V and 6 bases at J, with 11 bases in the middle. Germline V gives CDR1 SGHNT, CDR2 YENEEA. CDR3 size: 13 residues. Written as DNA, the CDR3 is TGTGCCAGCAGCTTACTCAGGGGTATCGAGCAGTACTTC. Translating it yields CASSLLRGIEQYF.

The chain has TRBV21-1 and TRBJ1-1. TRBV21-1 is deemed a pseudogene. This CDR3 is 16 amino acids long. The CDR3 spells CASLGQTGTGNTEAFF. CDR3 nucleotide sequence: TGTGCCAGCTTGGGGCAGACCGGGACGGGGAACACTGAAGCTTTCTTT.

The genes are TRBV3-1 (or the pseudogene TRBV3-2) and TRBJ1-6; no definite D call. Trimming stripped 0 bases from V and 6 bases from J, with 12 bases between. Germline V gene data show CDR1 as LGHDT and CDR2 as YNNKEL (reference sequence). The CDR3 is made up of 16 amino acids. DNA of the CDR3: TGTGCCAGCAGCCAAGATGTTGGTGGGATTAATTCACCCCTCCACTTT. This translates into CASSQDVGGINSPLHF.